The next 23 T cell receptor beta chains were all read from a single sample in a study of CD8+CD57+ T cells in acquired aplastic anemia. Flow cytometry had shown expanded CD8+CD57+ cells in the patients chosen for sequencing. CDR3 and TCR beta VDJ profiling relied on a genomic DNA template. Each CDR3 protein is one row after TCRdb ran MiXCR on the reads. Of approximately 300,000 distinct CDR3 sequences in the sample, about three fifths are singletons; the top ten hold 1% to 1.5%. Sequencing was carried out using sorted CD4+, CD8+, or CD8+CD57+ T cells (not recorded which) from PBMCs. The receptors originated from a human donor with aplastic anemia.

J is TRBJ2-5 and V is TRBV6-5; 9 bases fit TRBD1. The CDR3 is 17 residues long. V was pared by 0 bases and J by 4 bases, with 9 bases of the junction left unmatched. CDR1 MNHEY and CDR2 SVGAGI come from the germline V gene. In DNA, the CDR3 is TGTGCCAGCAGTTACTCGATGGGGACAGGGACTTTAGAGACCCAGTACTTC. It codes for CASSYSMGTGTLETQYF.

This chain uses TRBV24-1 with TRBJ1-2; D unclear. The ends were cut back, 3 bases at V and 7 bases at J, with 8 bases in the middle. CDR3 length: 12 amino acids. CDR1 and CDR2 (germline): KGHDR, SFDVKD. CDR3 amino acids: CATSDPGGGYTF. CDR3 DNA sequence: TGTGCCACCAGTGATCCCGGCGGTGGCTACACCTTC.

This clonotype was seen just once. The chain couples TRBV12-3 or TRBV12-4 to TRBJ1-5; 9 bases line up with TRBD1. The CDR3 runs to 13 residues. V trimming: 4 bases; J trimming: 5 bases; junction bases outside the gene matches: 0. CDR3 amino acids: CASSWDRDQPQHF. The CDR3 bases are TGTGCCAGCAGTTGGGACAGGGATCAGCCCCAGCATTTT.

This clonotype has more than one count but fewer than ten. This chain uses TRBV30 with TRBJ2-2; D not resolved. V lost 2 bases and J lost 1, with 5 bases in between. Germline V gene data show CDR1 as GTSNPN and CDR2 as SVGIG (reference sequence). The CDR3 consists of 13 residues. The DNA for the CDR3 is TGTGCCTGGAGTTCCCAGAACACCGGGGAGCTGTTTTTT. This gives the protein CAWSSQNTGELFF.

The rearrangement uses TRBV10-3 and TRBJ2-1, with 11 nucleotides matching TRBD2. The germline V gene has CDR1 ENHRY and CDR2 SYGVKD. V shed 7 bases, J shed 5 bases, and the junction held 7 bases outside the gene matches. The CDR3 has 15 residues. CDR3: CAIIGSSGGNNEQFF. The CDR3 coding sequence is TGTGCCATCATCGGTTCTAGCGGGGGGAACAATGAGCAGTTCTTC.

In the case of this clonotype: It is likely a read error, because the conserved phenylalanine at the end of the CDR3 is missing. The chain links TRBV10-1 to TRBJ2-7, with D maybe TRBD2 (6 bases). CDR1 and CDR2 (germline): WNHNN, SYGVQD (reference sequence). The CDR3 contains 12 residues. CDR3 amino acids: CASGDGGGEQYL. The CDR3 bases are TGCGCCAGCGGTGACGGGGGTGGCGAGCAGTACCTC.

The rearrangement joins TRBV20-1 to TRBJ2-7; maybe TRBD1 (5 bases). The CDR3 loop spans 15 amino acids. Germline V gives CDR1 DFQATT, CDR2 SNEGSKA (reference sequence). Trimming took off 0 bases at V and 6 bases at J, with 18 bases between the two ends. CDR3 loop: CSARDRARTSIEQYF. The CDR3 region has the DNA TGCAGTGCTAGAGACAGGGCGAGGACAAGTATCGAGCAGTACTTC.

This chain uses TRBV10-3 with TRBJ1-3, with D perhaps TRBD1 (5 bases). The CDR3 runs 16 residues. Germline loops: CDR1 ENHRY, CDR2 SYGVKD. Trimming pared 7 bases from V and 2 bases from J, leaving 18 bases between. The CDR3 reads CAITRGGEGPGNTIYF. In DNA, the CDR3 is TGTGCCATCACAAGGGGAGGAGAGGGGCCTGGAAACACCATATATTTT.

This clonotype was detected many times. V gene TRBV5-1 combines with J gene TRBJ1-1; TRBD1 matches at 9 bases. The CDR3 length is 15 residues. In germline, CDR1 is SGHRS, CDR2 YFSETQ. V lost 7 bases to trimming and J lost 4 bases; unmatched junction nucleotides: 11. The CDR3 protein is CASGQQGAGVTEAFF. The DNA of the CDR3 is TGCGCCAGCGGCCAACAGGGGGCAGGTGTCACTGAAGCTTTCTTT.

CDR3: CASSDVNNRSEGYTF. CDR3 nucleotides: TGTGCCAGCAGTGACGTTAATAACAGGTCGGAAGGCTACACCTTC. The chain carries TRBV25-1 and TRBJ1-2; D is perhaps TRBD1 (5 bases). The CDR3 extends over 15 amino acids. Deletions cut 3 bases from V and 8 bases from J, with 19 bases between. The V gene's germline CDR1 is MGHDK and CDR2 SYGVNS.

The rearrangement links TRBV2 to TRBJ1-2, with no clear D. The CDR3 runs 11 residues. V dropped 6 bases and J dropped 6 bases, with 8 bases sitting between them. CDR1 SNHLY and CDR2 FYNNEI come from the germline V gene. The CDR3 DNA reads TGTGCCAGCAGACTCACCCATGGCTACACCTTC. Residues: CASRLTHGYTF.

This clonotype was found once. A much larger clone is a single base away; this may be a read error. The rearrangement links TRBV5-5 to TRBJ2-6; D unresolved. This CDR3 contains 14 residues. From germline, CDR1 is SGHKS and CDR2 YYEKEE (reference sequence). DNA for the CDR3: TGTGCCAGCAGCTACGGACCTGGGTCCAACGTCCTGACTTTC. Translated: CASSYGPGSNVLTF. The full variable domain, its missing parts supplied by reference TRBV5-5 and TRBJ2-6, is DAGVTQSPTHLIKTRGQQVTLRCSPISGHKSVSWYQQVLGQGPQFIFQYYEKEERGRGNFPDRFSARQFPNYSSELNVNALLLGDSALYLCASSYGPGSNVLTFGAGSRLTVL.

The chain couples TRBV19 to TRBJ2-1; TRBD2 might be the D (6 bases). Trimming cost V 7 bases and J 0 bases, with 13 bases left between them. CDR3 length equals 15 residues. Germline values: CDR1 LNHDA, CDR2 SQIVND (reference sequence). CDR3: CASMDYPVSYNEQFF. For the CDR3, the DNA is TGTGCCAGTATGGACTACCCGGTCTCCTACAATGAGCAGTTCTTC.

The chain is built from TRBV24-1 and TRBJ2-2; TRBD2 agrees at 9 bases. The CDR3 has 15 residues. Germline values: CDR1 KGHDR, CDR2 SFDVKD. With V trimmed by 4 bases and J by 8 bases, 7 bases remained unmatched. CDR3 amino acids: CATSELAGEAGELFF. In DNA, the CDR3 is TGTGCCACCAGTGAATTAGCGGGAGAAGCTGGGGAGCTGTTTTTT.

The CDR3 DNA reads as TGTGCCAGCAGGGCCGGGACAGGGTTCGGGGAGCAGTACTTC. The encoded protein is CASRAGTGFGEQYF. The chain uses TRBV7-2 and TRBJ2-7; 9 bases fit TRBD1. The CDR3 spans 14 residues. CDR1 SGHTA and CDR2 FQGNSA come from the germline V gene. J lost 7 bases, V lost 6 bases, and 10 bases had no gene match.

This clonotype occurred many times. This chain links TRBV5-6 with TRBJ2-5; TRBD2 is a possible D gene (6 bases). The CDR3 spans 14 residues. Germline V gives CDR1 SGHDT, CDR2 YYEEEE. V dropped 4 bases and J dropped 1 base, with 11 bases sitting between them. DNA of the CDR3: TGTGCCAGCAGCCCCGCGGGGCGCCAAGAGACCCAGTACTTC. Its translation: CASSPAGRQETQYF.

In its sample, this clonotype was seen many times. The J gene is TRBJ2-1, the V gene TRBV9; no firm D call. Trimming stripped 0 bases from V and 0 bases from J, with 10 bases between. This CDR3 is 16 amino acids long. Germline V lookup: CDR1 SGDLS, CDR2 YYNGEE. DNA of the CDR3: TGTGCCAGCAGCGTAGTGGCCCAGCCCTCCTACAATGAGCAGTTCTTC. Encoded protein: CASSVVAQPSYNEQFF.

This sequence joins TRBV5-6 and TRBJ2-7; unclear D gene. The germline gives CDR1 SGHDT, CDR2 YYEEEE. Between the trimmed V and J ends, which lost 2 bases and 3 bases, there was a span of 12 bases. This CDR3 region has 14 residues. This CDR3 is CASSLGPNLYEQYF. As DNA, the CDR3 is TGTGCCAGCAGCTTAGGTCCCAACCTCTACGAGCAGTACTTC.

The CDR3 spells CASRGPGGHEQFF. DNA for the CDR3: TGTGCCAGCAGAGGTCCCGGGGGCCACGAGCAGTTCTTC. The genes are TRBV3-1 and TRBJ2-1; D possibly uses TRBD1 or TRBD2 (6 bases each). Germline assignment: CDR1 LGHDT and CDR2 YNNKEL (reference sequence). V lost 6 bases and J 10 bases, leaving 16 bases between the germline ends. The CDR3 extends over 13 amino acids.

This clonotype was observed at least ten times. The chain recombines TRBV6-6 with TRBJ2-7, with D tentatively TRBD1 (6 bases). This CDR3 has 12 residues. Germline lookup yields CDR1 MNHNY and CDR2 SVGAGI (reference sequence). V was trimmed by 4 bases and J by 4 bases, leaving 8 bases between them. CDR3 loop: CASSSDRYEQYF. CDR3 DNA sequence: TGTGCCAGCAGTTCCGACAGGTACGAGCAGTACTTC.

The chain links TRBV7-6 to TRBJ2-2, with a tentative D call TRBD1 (5 bases). The ends were cut back, 4 bases at V and 6 bases at J, with 21 bases in the middle. The CDR3 contains 17 residues. Germline values: CDR1 SGHVS, CDR2 FNYEAQ. The CDR3 nucleotides are TGTGCCAGCAGCTCAAGGGGTAGCCAGTTTGTTCCCGGGGAGCTGTTTTTT. Protein product: CASSSRGSQFVPGELFF.

CDR3 sequence: CASGGERNTEAFF. The CDR3 DNA sequence: TGTGCCAGCGGGGGAGAACGGAACACTGAAGCTTTCTTT. The chain combines TRBV2 with TRBJ1-1; maybe TRBD1 (5 bases). V was trimmed by 8 bases and J by 1 base, leaving 11 bases between them. Germline CDR1 SNHLY, CDR2 FYNNEI. This CDR3 has 13 amino acids.

In this sample, this clonotype turned up many times. V is TRBV20-1 and J is TRBJ1-4, with TRBD1 identical over 8 bases. Germline V gene data show CDR1 as DFQATT and CDR2 as SNEGSKA (reference sequence). The CDR3 runs to 13 residues. The J segment lost 10 bases and the V segment lost 0 bases, leaving 4 bases of the junction unmatched. The DNA of the CDR3 is TGCAGTGCTAGAGACAGGGGGCGGGGAAAACTGTTTTTT. As protein: CSARDRGRGKLFF.